The 16 T cell receptor beta chains in this list originate from one sample, sequenced in a study of shared clonotypes between healthy human individuals. Produced via immunoSEQ multiplex PCR; TCRdb's table is partial and in-frame only. The top ten hold about 0.45% of the sample, which has around 1.5 million clones, approximately 98% seen once. Material for sequencing was naive CD4+ T cells sorted from blood. Stated subset: CD45RA+ positively selected. These receptors originate from a man aged 30 to 39 in good health.

The gene calls are TRBV5-5 and TRBJ2-1; TRBD2 matches 11 bases. The germline CDR1 and CDR2 sequences are SGHKS and YYEKEE (reference sequence). The CDR3 runs 15 residues. V shed 4 bases, J shed 4 bases, and the junction held 4 bases outside the gene matches. The CDR3 loop is CASSMGLADYNEQFF. In nucleotides, the CDR3 is TGTGCCAGCAGCATGGGACTAGCGGATTACAATGAGCAGTTCTTC.

This sequence joins TRBV28 and TRBJ2-5; D not resolved. CDR1 and CDR2 (germline): MDHEN, SYDVKM. The CDR3 length is 14 residues. Between the trimmed V and J ends, which lost 5 bases and 2 bases, there was a span of 12 bases. In DNA, the CDR3 is TGTGCCAGCAGTCCCCGTGAAGGGCAAGAGACCCAGTACTTC. This encodes CASSPREGQETQYF. Looking up the rest from reference TRBV28 and TRBJ2-5 gives the full variable domain: DVKVTQSSRYLVKRTGEKVFLECVQDMDHENMFWYRQDPGLGLRLIYFSYDVKMKEKGDIPEGYSVSREKKERFSLILESASTNQTSMYLCASSPREGQETQYFGPGTRLLVL.

This rearrangement joins TRBV19 to TRBJ2-3; D not certain. The CDR3 has 13 amino acids. The germline V gene encodes CDR1 LNHDA and CDR2 SQIVND (reference sequence). V lost 4 bases, J lost 3 bases, and 8 bases lay in between. This chain's CDR3 is CASSRPETDTQYF. The CDR3 nucleotides read TGTGCCAGTAGTAGGCCCGAAACAGATACGCAGTATTTT.

CDR3 DNA: TGTGCCAGCAGTTCTGATGCGGGGGGGAGTGGGGATACGCAGTATTTT. Its protein is CASSSDAGGSGDTQYF. V usage is TRBV28 and J usage is TRBJ2-3; TRBD2 matches 9 bases. CDR1 is MDHEN and CDR2 is SYDVKM in the germline V gene. J was trimmed by 6 bases and V by 4 bases; bases with no gene match: 11. The CDR3 sequence is 16 residues long.

This clone was counted once. The chain couples TRBV27 to TRBJ2-7; 16 bases fit TRBD2. The V gene end was trimmed by 5 bases and the J gene end by 3 bases; junction bases not matched to a gene: 10. The CDR3 has 18 amino acids. The germline V gene encodes CDR1 MNHEY and CDR2 SMNVEV (reference sequence). The CDR3 here is CASSPGLAGGFRYYEQYF. DNA of the CDR3: TGTGCCAGCAGTCCGGGACTAGCGGGAGGGTTTAGGTACTACGAGCAGTACTTC.

The CDR3: CASSPGGGGPTDTQYF. CDR3 DNA sequence: TGTGCCAGCAGCCCCGGTGGGGGAGGACCCACAGATACGCAGTATTTT. The chain joins TRBV7-7 to TRBJ2-3, with D perhaps TRBD2 (6 bases). CDR1 is SSHAT and CDR2 is FNYEAQ in the germline V gene (reference sequence). Trimming shortened V by 5 bases and J by 2 bases, and 17 bases separated the two germline ends. CDR3 size: 16 residues.

The rearrangement links TRBV7-8 to TRBJ2-1; 13 bases line up with TRBD2. The germline CDR1 and CDR2 sequences are SGHVS and FQNEAQ. V lost 4 bases to trimming and J lost 7 bases; unmatched junction nucleotides: 19. CDR3 length equals 20 residues. CDR3 sequence reads: CASSSEGLAGTHGKRNEQFF. The CDR3 DNA reads TGTGCCAGCAGCTCTGAGGGACTAGCGGGGACTCACGGAAAACGGAATGAGCAGTTCTTC.

The V and J genes are TRBV28 and TRBJ1-1; D not certain. V shed 10 bases and J shed 4 bases, with 22 bases lying between them. Per the germline V gene, CDR1 is MDHEN and CDR2 is SYDVKM. The CDR3 consists of 15 residues. In nucleotides, the CDR3 is TGTGCCACCAGCTCCATTGACCCCTGGGCCACTGAAGCTTTCTTT. Amino acid sequence: CATSSIDPWATEAFF.

This clone showed up just once. The V and J genes are TRBV19 and TRBJ2-5; D is undetermined. CDR3 size: 15 residues. Trimming pared 0 bases from V and 2 bases from J, leaving 10 bases between. Germline V gene lookup returns CDR1 LNHDA and CDR2 SQIVND (reference sequence). This chain's CDR3 is CASSIDFLGQETQYF. The CDR3 DNA reads as TGTGCCAGTAGTATAGACTTCCTGGGGCAAGAGACCCAGTACTTC.

The J gene is TRBJ2-7, the V gene TRBV9; D unresolved. V was clipped by 1 base and J by 0 bases, with 8 bases between them. There are 14 residues in the CDR3. The V gene's germline CDR1 is SGDLS and CDR2 YYNGEE. The CDR3 coding sequence is TGTGCCAGCAGCGTACACGGTTCCTCCTACGAGCAGTACTTC. Amino acids: CASSVHGSSYEQYF. Together with reference TRBV9 and TRBJ2-7, the CDR3 gives the full variable domain: DSGVTQTPKHLITATGQRVTLRCSPRSGDLSVYWYQQSLDQGLQFLIQYYNGEERAKGNILERFSAQQFPDLHSELNLSSLELGDSALYFCASSVHGSSYEQYFGPGTRLTVT.

The chain combines TRBV25-1 with TRBJ2-5, with D tentatively TRBD1 or TRBD2 (5 bases each). The CDR3 length is 14 residues. V gave up 1 base and J gave up 0 bases, with 6 bases separating them. The germline V gene has CDR1 MGHDK and CDR2 SYGVNS. The CDR3 spells CASSEWGNQETQYF. CDR3 DNA sequence: TGTGCCAGCAGTGAATGGGGGAACCAAGAGACCCAGTACTTC.

V is TRBV19 and J is TRBJ2-7; D call uncertain. Germline V gives CDR1 LNHDA, CDR2 SQIVND (reference sequence). V lost 4 bases and J 0 bases, leaving 7 bases between the germline ends. The CDR3 contains 13 residues. This chain's CDR3 is CASSSENSYEQYF. DNA of the CDR3: TGTGCCAGTAGTAGCGAGAACTCCTACGAGCAGTACTTC.

The V call is TRBV7-9, the J call TRBJ2-7, with D perhaps TRBD2 (6 bases). Germline V gene data show CDR1 as SEHNR and CDR2 as FQNEAQ (reference sequence). The CDR3 length is 14 residues. The germline V and J ends were trimmed by 1 base and 6 bases, with 13 bases remaining between them. The CDR3 is CASSLVGGNGEQYF. Written as DNA, the CDR3 is TGTGCCAGCAGCTTAGTTGGGGGGAATGGCGAGCAGTACTTC.

V gene TRBV5-1 combines with J gene TRBJ2-7, with unresolved D. V lost 1 base and J 0 bases, leaving 5 bases between the germline ends. Germline CDR1 SGHRS, CDR2 YFSETQ. The CDR3 extends over 13 amino acids. The CDR3 spells CASSLHLSYEQYF. The DNA of the CDR3 is TGCGCCAGCAGCTTGCACCTCTCCTACGAGCAGTACTTC.

The chain uses TRBV9 and TRBJ2-1, with D hard to call. V was clipped by 0 bases and J by 0 bases, with 4 bases between them. The CDR3 contains 14 residues. Germline-derived CDR1 and CDR2 are SGDLS and YYNGEE. In nucleotides, the CDR3 is TGTGCCAGCAGCGTAGGGCGCTCCTACAATGAGCAGTTCTTC. Amino acids: CASSVGRSYNEQFF.

The chain couples TRBV9 to TRBJ2-3; no clear D gene. The CDR3 spans 16 residues. CDR1 is SGDLS and CDR2 is YYNGEE in the germline V gene. V was shortened by 2 bases and J by 1 base, with 14 bases between the two germline ends. CDR3 sequence reads: CASSVLHEPRTDTQYF. Here the CDR3 DNA reads TGTGCCAGCAGCGTCCTGCACGAACCCCGCACAGATACGCAGTATTTT.